Below are 8 T cell receptor beta chains sequenced from a single sample in a study of blood T cell repertoires in COVID-19. Only in-frame clones appear in the TCRdb table, and some are missing; sequencing was by immunoSEQ multiplex PCR. The sample lists about 49,000 clones, approximately 86% occurring once. The specimen was peripheral blood. All receptors derive from a human donor in a cohort sampled during active COVID-19.

This clone was counted once. V is TRBV6-5 and J is TRBJ1-2; D is undetermined. This CDR3 spans 11 amino acids. V lost 8 bases and J 4 bases, leaving 8 bases between the germline ends. CDR1 MNHEY and CDR2 SVGAGI come from the germline V gene. The chain's CDR3 is CASGKIYGYTF. The DNA for the CDR3 is TGTGCCAGCGGCAAGATCTATGGCTACACCTTC.

V gene TRBV6-5 combines with J gene TRBJ1-2; tentative D call: TRBD1 (5 bases). V was cut by 6 bases and J by 3 bases, with 17 bases left in between. From germline, CDR1 is MNHEY and CDR2 SVGAGI. The CDR3 is made up of 15 amino acids. CDR3 bases: TGTGCCAGCAGGGGGCATTCGGGCCAGGACTATGGCTACACCTTC. The encoded protein is CASRGHSGQDYGYTF.

This chain connects TRBV30 to TRBJ2-7, with TRBD1 identical over 7 bases. The CDR3 sequence is 14 residues long. J lost 2 bases, V lost 1 base, and 5 bases had no gene match. Germline-derived CDR1 and CDR2 are GTSNPN and SVGIG (reference sequence). The CDR3 is CAWSARTGAYEQYF. CDR3 nucleotides: TGTGCCTGGAGTGCGCGGACAGGTGCCTACGAGCAGTACTTC.

V gene TRBV4-3 combines with J gene TRBJ2-1; 8 nucleotides line up with TRBD2. The CDR3 loop spans 15 amino acids. Per germline, CDR1 LGHNA and CDR2 YSLEER. The J segment lost 7 bases and the V segment lost 1 base, leaving 6 bases of the junction unmatched. Here the CDR3 reads CASSQGLAGPNEQFF. The CDR3 DNA sequence: TGCGCCAGCAGCCAAGGATTAGCGGGACCGAATGAGCAGTTCTTC.

There are a few counts of this clone. CDR3 region: CASSPHSGRGRGGELFF. In DNA, the CDR3 is TGTGCCAGCAGCCCTCACAGTGGCAGGGGGCGAGGCGGGGAGCTGTTTTTT. The rearrangement links TRBV9 to TRBJ2-2; 8 nucleotides agree with TRBD1. The ends lost 4 bases at V and 7 bases at J; junction bases unmatched: 15. The CDR3 contains 17 residues. The germline CDR1 and CDR2 sequences are SGDLS and YYNGEE.

CDR3 protein: CASTSREGTGELFF. The CDR3, as DNA: TGCGCCAGCACATCAAGGGAGGGGACCGGGGAGCTGTTTTTT. The gene calls are TRBV5-1 and TRBJ2-2, with TRBD2 matching over 7 bases. Germline V lookup: CDR1 SGHRS, CDR2 YFSETQ. The CDR3 loop spans 14 amino acids. Trimming took 6 bases from V and 5 from J; bases not matched to a gene: 7.

This clone was observed a handful of times. The J gene is TRBJ1-2, the V gene TRBV2; 8 bases map to TRBD1. The CDR3 totals 16 residues. The germline V gene encodes CDR1 SNHLY and CDR2 FYNNEI. Unmatched junction bases numbered 19, after V lost 8 bases and J lost 8 bases. The CDR3 sequence is CASPALDRGTSRGYTF. CDR3 DNA sequence: TGTGCCAGCCCTGCCCTCGACAGGGGAACCTCTAGAGGCTACACCTTC.

V and J are TRBV7-2 and TRBJ1-3, with TRBD1 identical over 7 bases. Germline CDR1 and CDR2: SGHTA and FQGNSA. The V segment lost 3 bases and the J segment 7 bases; nucleotides outside the gene matches: 3. CDR3 length: 13 amino acids. CDR3 protein: CASSFDRVNTIYF. The CDR3 DNA reads TGTGCCAGCAGCTTTGACAGGGTCAACACCATATATTTT.